The rows below give T cell receptor beta chains drawn from one sample of a study of blood T cell repertoires in COVID-19. Method: immunoSEQ multiplex PCR; TCRdb's copy keeps in-frame clones and lacks some. The sample includes about 180,000 clones, about 89% of them seen just once. The sample was peripheral blood. These receptor sequences come from a man in his forties or fifties with active or convalescent COVID-19. Both conserved end residues are part of each CDR3. A clone size is listed for some rows: how often the clone was seen (once, few, many), or a class if it is expanded.

v_call	j_call	clone_size	cdr3_aa
TRBV5-4	TRBJ1-1	NA	CASRRWTGNTEAFF
TRBV30	TRBJ2-3	once	CAWSVGRSTDTQYF
TRBV11-2	TRBJ1-2	NA	CASSHGQGNYGYTF
TRBV5-4	TRBJ2-7	once	CASSLLQGSYEQYF
TRBV10-3	TRBJ2-1	NA	CAISSGQIYNEQFF
TRBV3-1/TRBV3-2	TRBJ1-1	NA	CASSQFRGGLDTEAFF
TRBV6-6	TRBJ2-3	once	CASSPRRNGGSTTQYF
TRBV7-8	TRBJ1-5	NA	CASSLAEGRQPQHF
TRBV10-1	TRBJ2-3	NA	CASSESRGNTDTQYF
TRBV6-5	TRBJ2-2	NA	CASKRWPEGVGELFF
TRBV29-1	TRBJ2-2	NA	CSVESATGELFF
TRBV10-3	TRBJ1-2	NA	CAISDDRAYGYTF
TRBV9	TRBJ2-3	NA	CASSSGDTQYF
TRBV18	TRBJ1-2	NA	CASSPGQVTLGGTYGYTF
TRBV5-8	TRBJ2-3	NA	CASSLAWTSGGAGTDTQYF
TRBV7-9	TRBJ2-7	few	CASSLETGSYEQYF
TRBV11-1	TRBJ2-1	once	CASSWMEGSSYNEQFF
TRBV4-2	TRBJ2-7	NA	CASSQAGHYYEQYF
TRBV4-1	TRBJ2-7	NA	CASSHGDRDYEQYF
TRBV10-3	TRBJ2-7	NA	CAIRTDRVTGSYEQYF
TRBV7-9	TRBJ1-5	NA	CASSGGGGNQPQHF
TRBV9	TRBJ2-3	NA	CASSPRPVSGVPRGTDTQYF
TRBV2	TRBJ1-1	NA	CASSESRVSLSEAFF